This entry concerns a single T cell receptor beta chain. What antigen it recognizes has not been identified. One base away there is no much larger clone; base qualities are not given. These data come from a study of T cells in Graves' hyperthyroidism and ophthalmopathy (dated by TCRdb to the late 2010s). In the study overall: Peripheral blood was collected at initial diagnosis, before any treatment. A discovery cohort of about 100 patients, 43 with Graves' ophthalmopathy and approximately 55 with stable Graves' hyperthyroidism, was used to find distinguishing TCR V-J signatures. An independent validation cohort of fewer than 20 hyperthyroidism patients and about 15 patients who later progressed to ophthalmopathy tested prospective prediction of ophthalmopathy. The 95 to 100 discovery patients were divided at random into training and test sets in a 7:3 ratio. The study also compared thyroid tissue and blood T-cell repertoires from several Graves' hyperthyroidism patients. After sampling, hyperthyroidism patients received methimazole starting at 30 mg daily, and ophthalmopathy patients received high-dose intravenous methylprednisolone. According to the paper, TCR Vbeta CDR3 sequencing was carried out on over 130 peripheral blood samples, which came from under 50 ophthalmopathy, around 74 hyperthyroidism and roughly 17 progressor patients.

TCR beta CDR3 regions were amplified from RNA transcripts. The first round of RT-PCR for the TCR CDR3 was performed with the HTBI primer set and the Qiagen OneStep RT-PCR kit. A second multiplex PCR round built the libraries, followed by size selection and purification. Sequencing of the libraries was done on an Illumina HiSeq2000 using paired-end 100 bp reads. As for the authors' bioinformatics: SOAPnuke was used to process the raw data, throwing out any read that contained adapters or uncalled bases, had a mean Phred below 15, or lacked an exact constant-primer or identifier match. COPE v1.2.5 was used to merge high-quality paired reads, and clonotypes were defined as unique nucleotide sequences. MiTCR v1.1 was used to align clonotypes to the IMGT TRBV, TRBD and TRBJ reference segments. The analysis was restricted to V-J combinations with a frequency above 0.0001, which together covered 99% to 99.2% of the repertoires. A TCS score was defined as the ratio between F50 (clonal expansion) and ExV (chaos), using BLOSUM62-based TCRdist between CDR3 peptides within each V-J. Welch's t-statistics and random forest reduced approximately 520 V-J features to about 13, which were used in a naive Bayes classifier (R e1071). TCRdb trimmed the raw reads at Q25, called clones with MiXCR and kept productive beta chains. For every CDR3 protein sequence, its rows merge into one entry that carries the most common genes and DNA. The V and J calls and clone size come from TCRdb's table, not from the authors' own analysis. The sample table shows fewer than 900,000 distinct CDR3 sequences, and 15% to 20% are seen once. Over 15% of the sample lies in the top ten.

Hyperthyroidism patients were newly diagnosed, with disease duration under 2 months, and aged 18 to 65 years. Exclusion was applied to patients with uncontrolled infections, other autoimmune diseases, pregnancy or lactation. Diagnoses relied on clinical symptoms, serum thyroxine and TRAb, thyroid ultrasound and orbital computed tomography. For progressor patients, blood was drawn at the first diagnosis of hyperthyroidism, before any ophthalmopathy symptoms had appeared. PBMCs were isolated from 7.5 to 10 ml of fresh peripheral blood by Ficoll-Paque density gradient centrifugation. Progressor patients were initially diagnosed with Graves' hyperthyroidism and developed ophthalmopathy during follow-up. Trizol reagent was used to extract total RNA, and RNA quality was then checked on an Agilent 2100 Bioanalyzer. In the germline V gene, CDR1 corresponds to ENHRY and CDR2 to SYGVKD. V sheds 8 bases and J sheds 5 bases, leaving 6 bases between their ends. Spanning cysteine to phenylalanine, the CDR3 consists of 10 amino acids. Solely the CDR3 DNA is kept, with 30 bases framed from the first base.

Findings and caveats that apply to the study as a whole: Sample size was not statistically predetermined, and blinding of investigators to group allocation was not performed. In cross-validation, a model built on a 13 V-J signature told ophthalmopathy apart from stable hyperthyroidism with just under 90% sensitivity and around 81% specificity, and in testing the same model reached 80%/75%. Most expanded thyroid clonotypes (frequency above 0.001) were also found in blood, which suggests that blood repertoires may mirror thyroid immune responses. In validation, the model predicted progression to ophthalmopathy a median of about 6.8 months before onset, with around 70% sensitivity and roughly 73% specificity.

The rearrangement joined TRBV10-3 to TRBJ2-5, with the D gene too uncertain to name. The clonotype originates from a woman between 50 and 59 years old with Graves' hyperthyroidism that later progressed to Graves' ophthalmopathy. Specimen: blood. The CDR3 corresponds to CAIGLETQYF. The DNA is TGTGCCATCGGGCTCGAGACCCAGTACTTC.